This is a list of T cell receptor beta chains from one sample in a study of blood T cell repertoires in COVID-19. Here immunoSEQ multiplex PCR was the method, and the copy in TCRdb shows in-frame clones only, minus some. This table holds about 270,000 clones, 80% to 90% found once. Material for sequencing was PBMCs or T cells enriched from blood (not recorded which). The receptors originated from a young man who had recovered from COVID-19. The CDR3 runs from the conserved cysteine through the conserved F or W. Each record gives: V gene, D gene, clone size, J gene, CDR3 DNA, CDR3 protein. A D gene is named only where the DNA matches it firmly. The size field is filled for only some rows; it gives once, few, many or a size class.

v_gene: TRBV6-5; d_gene: NA; abundance: NA; j_gene: TRBJ1-1; CDR3nt: TGTGCCAGCACCGACCCTTTCAGGGGCATCACTGAAGCTTTCTTT; CDR3aa: CASTDPFRGITEAFF
v_gene: TRBV6-5; d_gene: NA; abundance: NA; j_gene: TRBJ2-6; CDR3nt: TGTGCCAGCGGTCCACGGGTTACTGGGGCCAACGTCCTGACTTTC; CDR3aa: CASGPRVTGANVLTF
v_gene: TRBV5-4; d_gene: TRBD1; abundance: NA; j_gene: TRBJ2-2; CDR3nt: TGTGCCAGCACGCAGACAGGGGCTATGAACACCGGGGAGCTGTTTTTT; CDR3aa: CASTQTGAMNTGELFF
v_gene: TRBV7-8; d_gene: NA; abundance: NA; j_gene: TRBJ1-5; CDR3nt: TGTGCCAGCAGCCTCCGAGAAGGCGGGTTTTATAGCAATCAGCCCCAGCATTTT; CDR3aa: CASSLREGGFYSNQPQHF
v_gene: TRBV28; d_gene: NA; abundance: NA; j_gene: TRBJ1-3; CDR3nt: TGTGCCAGCAGTTTAATCCCTAGCCGCGGCTCTGGAAACACCATATATTTT; CDR3aa: CASSLIPSRGSGNTIYF
v_gene: TRBV24-1; d_gene: NA; abundance: NA; j_gene: TRBJ1-5; CDR3nt: TGTGCCACCAGTGATTTGAACGGTCAGCCCCAGCATTTT; CDR3aa: CATSDLNGQPQHF
v_gene: TRBV25-1; d_gene: NA; abundance: NA; j_gene: TRBJ1-1; CDR3nt: TGTGCCAGCAGTGAATCCGGGATTCTGGGGACTGAAGCTTTCTTT; CDR3aa: CASSESGILGTEAFF
v_gene: TRBV18; d_gene: TRBD1; abundance: NA; j_gene: TRBJ2-7; CDR3nt: TGTGCCAGCTCGATCGGGACAGCCACGACCTACGAGCAGTACTTC; CDR3aa: CASSIGTATTYEQYF
v_gene: TRBV29-1; d_gene: TRBD2; abundance: once; j_gene: TRBJ2-1; CDR3nt: TGCAGCGTTTCCTCTCTAGTGGGAGGGCCTGAGCAGTTCTTC; CDR3aa: CSVSSLVGGPEQFF
v_gene: TRBV19; d_gene: NA; abundance: NA; j_gene: TRBJ1-4; CDR3nt: TGTGCCAGTAGTATTCGGCAGGGGACTGAAAAACTGTTTTTT; CDR3aa: CASSIRQGTEKLFF
v_gene: TRBV30; d_gene: NA; abundance: NA; j_gene: TRBJ1-1; CDR3nt: TGTGCCTGTCGCCGAGGGGCGGGGGCTTTCTTT; CDR3aa: CACRRGAGAFF
v_gene: TRBV6-5; d_gene: TRBD1; abundance: NA; j_gene: TRBJ1-5; CDR3nt: TGTGCCAGCAGTTCAGGGGGCTTCGATCAGCCCCAGCATTTT; CDR3aa: CASSSGGFDQPQHF
v_gene: TRBV27; d_gene: TRBD1; abundance: NA; j_gene: TRBJ2-1; CDR3nt: TGTGCCAGCAGTTTATCGTGGCAGGGGGTTCCAGTACGGTACAATGAGCAGTTCTTC; CDR3aa: CASSLSWQGVPVRYNEQFF
v_gene: TRBV27; d_gene: NA; abundance: NA; j_gene: TRBJ2-3; CDR3nt: TGTGCCAGCAGTCGGGGGGATACGCAGTATTTT; CDR3aa: CASSRGDTQYF
v_gene: TRBV19; d_gene: NA; abundance: NA; j_gene: TRBJ2-3; CDR3nt: TGTGCCAGTACAGAGGGTCTGAATACGCAGTATTTT; CDR3aa: CASTEGLNTQYF
v_gene: TRBV3-1/TRBV3-2; d_gene: NA; abundance: NA; j_gene: TRBJ2-1; CDR3nt: TGTGCCAGCAGCCATCTCAGCGTTAATGAGCAGTTCTTC; CDR3aa: CASSHLSVNEQFF
v_gene: TRBV5-6; d_gene: TRBD2; abundance: NA; j_gene: TRBJ2-7; CDR3nt: TGTGCCAGCAGCTCTACTAGCGGGATGGTAAGCGAGCAGTACTTC; CDR3aa: CASSSTSGMVSEQYF
v_gene: TRBV12-5; d_gene: NA; abundance: once; j_gene: TRBJ1-5; CDR3nt: TGTGCTAGTGGTCTCCAGGGTCGGAGCAATCAGCCCCAGCATTTT; CDR3aa: CASGLQGRSNQPQHF
v_gene: TRBV18; d_gene: TRBD1; abundance: NA; j_gene: TRBJ1-2; CDR3nt: TGTGCCAGCTCACTCCTGGGACAGTCCTATGGCTACACCTTC; CDR3aa: CASSLLGQSYGYTF
v_gene: TRBV30; d_gene: TRBD1; abundance: NA; j_gene: TRBJ1-2; CDR3nt: TGTGCCTGGAGTTACTACAGGGGAATTCATGGCTACACCTTC; CDR3aa: CAWSYYRGIHGYTF
v_gene: TRBV5-8; d_gene: NA; abundance: NA; j_gene: TRBJ1-1; CDR3nt: TGTGCCAGCAGCTTGGTTTTCATGAACACTGAAGCTTTCTTT; CDR3aa: CASSLVFMNTEAFF
v_gene: TRBV6-5; d_gene: TRBD1; abundance: NA; j_gene: TRBJ2-6; CDR3nt: TGTGCCAGCTTGGCAGGGGGCTCTGGGGCCAACGTCCTGACTTTC; CDR3aa: CASLAGGSGANVLTF
v_gene: TRBV5-1; d_gene: NA; abundance: once; j_gene: TRBJ2-3; CDR3nt: TGCGCCAGCAATAACGGACAGTTCACAGATACGCAGTATTTT; CDR3aa: CASNNGQFTDTQYF
v_gene: TRBV7-3; d_gene: TRBD1; abundance: NA; j_gene: TRBJ2-4; CDR3nt: TGTGCCAGCAGCCCGGGGACAGGGGTTGGCAAAAACATTCAGTACTTC; CDR3aa: CASSPGTGVGKNIQYF